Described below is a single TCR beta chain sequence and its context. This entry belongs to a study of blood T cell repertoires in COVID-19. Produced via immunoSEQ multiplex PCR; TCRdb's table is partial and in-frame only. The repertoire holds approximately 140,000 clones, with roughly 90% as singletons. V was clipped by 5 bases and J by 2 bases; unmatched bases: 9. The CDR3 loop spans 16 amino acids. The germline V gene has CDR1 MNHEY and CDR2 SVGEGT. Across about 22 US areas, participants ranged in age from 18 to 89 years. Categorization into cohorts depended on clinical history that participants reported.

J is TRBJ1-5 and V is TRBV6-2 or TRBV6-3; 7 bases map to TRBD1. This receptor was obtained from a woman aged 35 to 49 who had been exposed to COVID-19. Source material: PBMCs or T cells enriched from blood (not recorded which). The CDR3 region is CASSLPTTGRNQPQHF. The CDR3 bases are TGTGCCAGCAGTCTACCAACGACAGGGCGCAATCAGCCCCAGCATTTT.